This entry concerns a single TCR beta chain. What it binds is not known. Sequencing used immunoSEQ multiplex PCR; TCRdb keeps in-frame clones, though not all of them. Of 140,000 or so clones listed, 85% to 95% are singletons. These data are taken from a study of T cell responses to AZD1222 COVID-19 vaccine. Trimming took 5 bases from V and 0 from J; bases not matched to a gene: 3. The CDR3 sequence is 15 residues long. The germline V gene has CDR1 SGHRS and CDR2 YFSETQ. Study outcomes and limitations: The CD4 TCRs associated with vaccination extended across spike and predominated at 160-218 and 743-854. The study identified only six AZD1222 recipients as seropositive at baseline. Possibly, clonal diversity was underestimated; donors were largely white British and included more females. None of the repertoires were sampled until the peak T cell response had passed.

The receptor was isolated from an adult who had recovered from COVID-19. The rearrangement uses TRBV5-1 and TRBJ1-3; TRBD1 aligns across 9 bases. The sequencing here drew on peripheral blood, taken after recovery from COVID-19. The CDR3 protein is CASRGQGLSGNTIYF. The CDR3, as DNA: TGCGCCAGCAGAGGACAGGGGCTCTCTGGAAACACCATATATTTT.